This T cell receptor (beta chain) originates from a study of T-cell memory formation after mild COVID-19. This CDR3 has 16 residues. In germline, CDR1 is DFQATT, CDR2 SNEGSKA (reference sequence). The V gene lost 6 bases and the J gene lost 4 bases, with 24 bases spanning the gap. Remarks on this clonotype: Its antigen is unidentified.

Whole-study results and caveats: CD4/CD8 balance held among clones contracting day 15 to 85, and later expanders leaned CD4+. Contracting clones localized mainly to CM and EM when CD4+ and mainly to EMRA when CD8+. Among clones peaking at day 37 in the second wave, SARS-CoV-2 specificity remained unconfirmed.

TCR alpha and TCR beta cDNA libraries carrying sample barcodes and UMIs came from 5'RACE with constant-segment primers. TCRdb re-called the 5' RACE reads through MiXCR, storing one row per CDR3 protein. The sample comprises about 100,000 distinct CDR3 sequences, roughly 11% of which are singletons, and more than 35% rests with the top ten. This sequence was found in a man younger than 35 who had mild COVID-19 (a few samples of this study predate the infection). Cell type and time point are not known. Sequences were obtained from PBMCs or a T cell subset sorted from them (not recorded which). The chain employs TRBV20-1 and TRBJ1-2; tentatively, D is TRBD1 (6 bases). The CDR3 DNA is TGCAGTGCAGCAAGGGGGGGGTTTACCGCCTCCTATGGCTACACCTTC. Amino acid sequence: CSAARGGFTASYGYTF.